The source of this T cell receptor (beta chain) is a study of blood T cell repertoires in COVID-19. Sequenced by immunoSEQ multiplex PCR; TCRdb stores in-frame clones only, minus some. In the table there are about 110,000 clones, over 55% of which are singletons. This CDR3 has 14 amino acids. Germline CDR1 SGHVS, CDR2 FNYEAQ. Deletions cut 3 bases from V and 1 base from J, with 6 bases between. Sequencing was done on a sample of peripheral blood. The sequence derives from a human donor with acute or convalescent COVID-19. The donor label of this sample is uncertain. J is TRBJ2-2 and V is TRBV7-6; TRBD2 is a possible D gene (5 bases). The CDR3 nucleotides read TGTGCCAGCAGCTTTGCGGGGAACACCGGGGAGCTGTTTTTT. This codes for CASSFAGNTGELFF.